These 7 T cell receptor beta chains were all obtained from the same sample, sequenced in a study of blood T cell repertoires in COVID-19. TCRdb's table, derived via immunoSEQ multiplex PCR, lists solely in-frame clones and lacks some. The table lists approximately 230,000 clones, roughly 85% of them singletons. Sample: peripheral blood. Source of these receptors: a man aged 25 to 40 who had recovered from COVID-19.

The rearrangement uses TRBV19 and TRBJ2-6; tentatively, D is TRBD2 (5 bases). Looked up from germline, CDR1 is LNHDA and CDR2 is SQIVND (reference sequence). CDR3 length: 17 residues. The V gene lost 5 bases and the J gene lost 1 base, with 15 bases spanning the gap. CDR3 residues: CASSPGRARSGANVLTF. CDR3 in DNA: TGTGCCAGTAGTCCTGGGCGGGCCCGTTCTGGGGCCAACGTCCTGACTTTC.

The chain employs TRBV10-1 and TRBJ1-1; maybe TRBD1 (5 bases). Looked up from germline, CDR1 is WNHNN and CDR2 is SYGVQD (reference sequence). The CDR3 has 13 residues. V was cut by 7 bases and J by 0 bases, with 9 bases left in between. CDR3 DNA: TGCGCCAGCAAGACAGACATGAACACTGAAGCTTTCTTT. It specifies CASKTDMNTEAFF.

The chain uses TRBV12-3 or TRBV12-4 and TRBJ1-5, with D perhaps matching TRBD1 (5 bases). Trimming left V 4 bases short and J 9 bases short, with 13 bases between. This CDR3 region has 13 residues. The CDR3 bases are TGTGCCAGCAGTTGGTACAGGATAGGGCCCCAGCATTTT. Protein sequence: CASSWYRIGPQHF.

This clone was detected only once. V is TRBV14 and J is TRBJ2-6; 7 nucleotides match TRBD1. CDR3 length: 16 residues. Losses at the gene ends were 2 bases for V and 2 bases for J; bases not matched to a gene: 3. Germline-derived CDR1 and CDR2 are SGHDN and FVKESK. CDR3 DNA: TGTGCCAGCAGCCAAAGGGGGCGGGCTGGGGCCAACGTCCTGACTTTC. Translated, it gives CASSQRGRAGANVLTF.

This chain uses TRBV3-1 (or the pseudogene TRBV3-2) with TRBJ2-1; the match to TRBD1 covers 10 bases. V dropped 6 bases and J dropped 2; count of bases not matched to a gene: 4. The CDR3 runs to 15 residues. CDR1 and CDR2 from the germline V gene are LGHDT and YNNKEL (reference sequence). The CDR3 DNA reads TGTGCCAGCAGACTAGGACAGGGGGCCTACAATGAGCAGTTCTTC. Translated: CASRLGQGAYNEQFF.

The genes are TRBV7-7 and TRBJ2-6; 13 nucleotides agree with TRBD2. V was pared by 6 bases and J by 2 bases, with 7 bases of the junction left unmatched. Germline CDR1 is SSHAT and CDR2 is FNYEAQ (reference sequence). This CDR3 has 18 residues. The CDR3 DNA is TGTGCCAGCAGTCATGGACTAGCGGGGGCCCCTGGGGCCAACGTCCTGACTTTC. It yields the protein CASSHGLAGAPGANVLTF.

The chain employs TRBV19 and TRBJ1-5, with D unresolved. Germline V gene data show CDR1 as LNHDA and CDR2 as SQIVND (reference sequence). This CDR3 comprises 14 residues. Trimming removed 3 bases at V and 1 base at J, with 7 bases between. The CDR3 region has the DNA TGTGCCAGTAGTATCGCGGGGAGCAATCAGCCCCAGCATTTT. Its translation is CASSIAGSNQPQHF. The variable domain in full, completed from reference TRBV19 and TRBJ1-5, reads DGGITQSPKYLFRKEGQNVTLSCEQNLNHDAMYWYRQDPGQGLRLIYYSQIVNDFQKGDIAEGYSVSREKKESFPLTVTSAQKNPTAFYLCASSIAGSNQPQHFGDGTRLSIL.